This record looks at one TCR beta chain sequence and its context. Terminally differentiated effector memory CD45RA+ cells were excluded by CCR7 positive selection of CD45RO-negative cells. The V gene's germline CDR1 is SEHNR and CDR2 FQNEAQ (reference sequence). Trimming removed 2 bases from V and 2 bases from J, with 9 bases in between. The CDR3 consists of 14 residues. This entry belongs to a study of shared clonotypes between healthy human individuals. The assay was immunoSEQ multiplex PCR, and TCRdb's table has in-frame clones only and misses some. Here the sample spans 2 million to 2.5 million clones, about 93% being singletons.

The sequence was obtained from a man younger than 35 in good health. Some clones in this sample may be carry-over from other donors' samples. The J gene is TRBJ1-1, the V gene TRBV7-9, with TRBD1 as a possible D gene (6 bases). Specimen: naive CD8+ T cells from PBMCs. CDR3 sequence: CASSLPGANTEAFF. CDR3 DNA sequence: TGTGCCAGCAGCTTACCAGGGGCTAACACTGAAGCTTTCTTT.